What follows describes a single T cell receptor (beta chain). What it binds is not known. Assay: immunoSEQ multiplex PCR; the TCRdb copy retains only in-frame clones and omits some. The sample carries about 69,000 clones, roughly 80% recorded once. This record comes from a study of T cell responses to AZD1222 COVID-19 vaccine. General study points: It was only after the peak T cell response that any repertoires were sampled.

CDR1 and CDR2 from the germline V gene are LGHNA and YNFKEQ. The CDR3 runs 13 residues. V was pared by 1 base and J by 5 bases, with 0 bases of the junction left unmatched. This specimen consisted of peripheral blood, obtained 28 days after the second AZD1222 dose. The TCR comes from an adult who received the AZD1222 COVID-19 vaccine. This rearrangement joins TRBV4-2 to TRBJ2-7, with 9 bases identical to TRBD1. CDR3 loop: CASSQGQGDEQYF. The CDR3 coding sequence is TGTGCCAGCAGCCAAGGACAGGGGGACGAGCAGTACTTC.